This TCR beta chain is drawn from a study of blood T cell repertoires in COVID-19. Study at large: Acute and convalescent COVID-19 specimens originated in the United States, Italy and Spain. Sources were T cells, B-cell-depleted T cells, or PBMCs; the material itself was cDNA or gDNA.

In the authors' methods: Amplification of reference gene primers was used by the study to estimate nucleated cell counts. Here immunoSEQ multiplex PCR was the method, and the copy in TCRdb shows in-frame clones only, minus some. For V, J and clone size, that table is used; D and trimming come from the DNA. The table has some 75,000 clones, around 89% seen once. CDR3 length: 13 amino acids. The germline V gene has CDR1 SGHRS and CDR2 YFSETQ. Trimming took 5 bases from V and 2 from J, leaving 11 bases between them. This sequence joins TRBV5-1 and TRBJ2-7, with D possibly matching TRBD2 (6 bases). The source of this sequence is a man aged 60 to 69 with acute or convalescent COVID-19. Input material: peripheral blood. CDR3 sequence: CASREDYPYEQYF. The CDR3 region has the DNA TGCGCCAGCAGAGAGGACTATCCCTACGAGCAGTACTTC.